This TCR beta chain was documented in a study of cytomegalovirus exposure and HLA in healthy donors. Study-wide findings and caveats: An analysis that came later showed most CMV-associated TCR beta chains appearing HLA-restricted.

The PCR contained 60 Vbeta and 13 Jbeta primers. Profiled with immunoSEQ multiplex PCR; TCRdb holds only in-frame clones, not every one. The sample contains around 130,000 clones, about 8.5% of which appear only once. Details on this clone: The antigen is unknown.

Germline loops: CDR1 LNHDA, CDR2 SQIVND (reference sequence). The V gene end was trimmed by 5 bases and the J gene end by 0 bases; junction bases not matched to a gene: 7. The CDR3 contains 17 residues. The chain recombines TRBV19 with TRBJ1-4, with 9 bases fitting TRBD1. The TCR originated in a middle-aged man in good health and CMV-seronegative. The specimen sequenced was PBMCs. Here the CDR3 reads CASSWDREGATNEKLFF. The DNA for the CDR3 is TGTGCCAGTAGTTGGGACAGGGAAGGAGCAACTAATGAAAAACTGTTTTTT.